This TCR beta chain was recorded in a study of CD8+ T cells in alopecia areata. To note about this clone: Its antigen is not known.

The treatment here: oral pan-JAK inhibitor, 5-10 mg twice daily. Study-wide results and limits: Across lesional scalp, and particularly alopecia totalis/universalis, clonality surpassed that of normal scalp.

The authors extracted RNA and reverse transcribed it into cDNA as the sequencing template. The data were produced by immunoSEQ multiplex PCR, yet TCRdb's version contains in-frame clones alone and is incomplete. The table records 80,000 to 100,000 clones, 44% of them present only once. The V end lost 6 bases, the J end lost 2 bases, and 10 bases lay between the germline ends. Germline CDR1 and CDR2: MNHNS and SASEGT. The length of the CDR3 is 13 residues. This sequence was found in a human donor with alopecia areata. The source was CD8+ T cells sorted from blood, collected at week 24, from a patient treated with tofacitinib. The chain joins TRBV6-1 to TRBJ1-2, with D hard to call. CDR3 in DNA: TGTGCCAGCAGGATCGACGGAAACTATGGCTACACCTTC. It codes for CASRIDGNYGYTF.